Below, 17 T cell receptor beta chains from the same sample are listed, as sequenced in a study of CD8+ T cells in alopecia areata. Treatment specified: oral pan-JAK inhibitor, 5-10 mg twice daily. Extracted from the samples, RNA was reverse transcribed into cDNA to serve as the sequencing template. The method was immunoSEQ multiplex PCR; TCRdb's version includes in-frame clones alone and lacks a portion of them. Of 200,000 or so clones listed, roughly 50% are singletons. The input for sequencing was CD4+ T cells sorted from blood, taken at week 24, from a patient treated with tofacitinib. These receptors were taken from a human donor with alopecia areata.

The sample holds a few counts of this clone. The chain recombines TRBV19 with TRBJ2-5; 7 bases agree with TRBD2. The CDR3 runs to 14 residues. CDR1 is LNHDA and CDR2 is SQIVND in the germline V gene (reference sequence). V lost 3 bases and J lost 2; bases outside the gene matches: 3. CDR3 nucleotide sequence: TGTGCCAGTAGTATCCGACTAGCACAAGAGACCCAGTACTTC. Translation gives CASSIRLAQETQYF.

The J gene is TRBJ2-1, the V gene TRBV29-1, with 7 bases identical to TRBD2. Germline lookup yields CDR1 SQVTM and CDR2 ANQGSEA. The CDR3 spans 16 residues. Trimming took 5 bases from V and 5 from J; bases not matched to a gene: 15. This CDR3 is CSVNAGGGSRNNEQFF. For the CDR3, the DNA is TGCAGCGTTAACGCGGGTGGCGGGAGTCGAAACAATGAGCAGTTCTTC.

Only a few counts were recorded for this clone. The chain couples TRBV4-3 to TRBJ2-3; D may be TRBD1 (5 bases). The CDR3 length is 17 residues. Germline V gene lookup returns CDR1 LGHNA and CDR2 YSLEER. The V end lost 0 bases, the J end lost 0 bases, and 13 bases lay between the germline ends. CDR3 protein: CASSQEGRPTSTDTQYF. CDR3 nucleotides: TGCGCCAGCAGCCAAGAGGGGCGACCGACTAGCACAGATACGCAGTATTTT.

The rearrangement links TRBV10-3 to TRBJ1-5, with 8 bases lining up with TRBD1. Germline V lookup: CDR1 ENHRY, CDR2 SYGVKD. CDR3 length: 15 amino acids. V trimming: 6 bases; J trimming: 0 bases; junction bases outside the gene matches: 4. CDR3 sequence: CAISRTGLSNQPQHF. The CDR3, as DNA: TGTGCCATCAGCCGGACAGGGCTTAGCAATCAGCCCCAGCATTTT.

Turning to this clone: Since no conserved phenylalanine or tryptophan closes the CDR3, a read error is the likely cause. This rearrangement joins TRBV10-3 to TRBJ2-7; TRBD1 agrees at 10 bases. This CDR3 comprises 12 residues. With 10 bases clipped from V and 3 bases from J, the junction kept 3 bases outside the gene matches. Per germline, CDR1 ENHRY and CDR2 SYGVKD. This CDR3 is CATRDRGYEQYL. CDR3 bases: TGTGCCACCCGGGACAGGGGCTACGAGCAGTACCTC.

There are a few counts of this clone. The V call is TRBV20-1, the J call TRBJ2-1; possible D gene TRBD2, 5 bases. Trimming took off 6 bases at V and 4 bases at J, with 7 bases between the two ends. CDR3 length: 11 amino acids. CDR1 and CDR2 (germline): DFQATT, SNEGSKA (reference sequence). CDR3 nucleotides: TGCAGTGCCGGGAAGTACAATGAGCAGTTCTTC. Translated: CSAGKYNEQFF.

In its sample, this clone was seen a few times. This chain links TRBV2 with TRBJ2-5, with D uncertain. The germline V gene has CDR1 SNHLY and CDR2 FYNNEI. Deletions cut 2 bases from V and 4 bases from J, with 5 bases between. The CDR3 length is 12 residues. Written as DNA, the CDR3 is TGTGCCAGCAGTGAAATACGAGAGACCCAGTACTTC. Translated: CASSEIRETQYF.

This clone was detected once. The chain is built from TRBV5-1 and TRBJ2-7, with 7 bases that match TRBD1. This CDR3 contains 14 residues. V shed 4 bases, J shed 4 bases, and the junction held 8 bases outside the gene matches. The germline V gene encodes CDR1 SGHRS and CDR2 YFSETQ. CDR3 sequence (DNA): TGCGCCAGCAGCCTCGACAGGGAGATTTACGAGCAGTACTTC. This encodes CASSLDREIYEQYF.

The chain combines TRBV9 with TRBJ1-1; 8 bases fit TRBD1. This CDR3 is built from 15 residues. J lost 1 base, V lost 3 bases, and 5 bases had no gene match. From germline, CDR1 is SGDLS and CDR2 YYNGEE. The CDR3 DNA reads as TGTGCCAGCAGCGAAGGGACAGGTACGAACACTGAAGCTTTCTTT. Encoded protein: CASSEGTGTNTEAFF.

The chain couples TRBV2 to TRBJ1-4, with 9 bases that match TRBD1. In germline, CDR1 is SNHLY, CDR2 FYNNEI. The ends lost 2 bases at V and 5 bases at J; junction bases unmatched: 3. This CDR3 has 15 amino acids. The CDR3 region is CASSETGTGNEKLFF. CDR3 DNA: TGTGCCAGCAGTGAAACCGGGACAGGGAATGAAAAACTGTTTTTT.

The chain employs TRBV19 and TRBJ1-4; 8 bases agree with TRBD1. The junction had 7 bases not matched to a gene; V was cut back by 6 bases and J by 7 bases. This CDR3 comprises 14 residues. Per the germline V gene, CDR1 is LNHDA and CDR2 is SQIVND (reference sequence). The CDR3 DNA reads as TGTGCCAGTAGCGGGACAGGTACTTTTGAAAAACTGTTTTTT. Its translation: CASSGTGTFEKLFF.

The chain employs TRBV5-1 and TRBJ1-1; D unresolved. Germline-derived CDR1 and CDR2 are SGHRS and YFSETQ. There are 15 residues in the CDR3. V was cut by 0 bases and J by 3 bases, with 12 bases left in between. CDR3 amino acids: CASSLGNSEDTEAFF. In nucleotides, the CDR3 is TGCGCCAGCAGCTTGGGGAACAGCGAGGACACTGAAGCTTTCTTT.

This clone has a handful of counts. This sequence joins TRBV25-1 and TRBJ2-5, with 8 positions matching TRBD2. Trimming cost V 3 bases and J 5 bases; bases outside gene matches: 5. Looked up from germline, CDR1 is MGHDK and CDR2 is SYGVNS. The length of the CDR3 is 14 residues. The CDR3 spells CASSDRLASETQYF. DNA of the CDR3: TGTGCCAGCAGTGACCGACTAGCGTCTGAGACCCAGTACTTC. Based on the CDR3 plus reference TRBV25-1 and TRBJ2-5, the full variable domain is EADIYQTPRYLVIGTGKKITLECSQTMGHDKMYWYQQDPGMELHLIHYSYGVNSTEKGDLSSESTVSRIRTEHFPLTLESARPSHTSQYLCASSDRLASETQYFGPGTRLLVL.

The sample holds a few counts of this clone. V is TRBV4-3 and J is TRBJ2-2, with D maybe TRBD2 (6 bases). Trimming pared 4 bases from V and 1 base from J, leaving 13 bases between. The CDR3 is 16 residues long. The germline V gene encodes CDR1 LGHNA and CDR2 YSLEER. CDR3 bases: TGCGCCAGCAGCCTCTCGGATAGCGGGAACACCGGGGAGCTGTTTTTT. It translates to CASSLSDSGNTGELFF.

The chain recombines TRBV7-2 with TRBJ2-7; TRBD1 matches at 11 bases. V was pared by 3 bases and J by 0 bases, with 1 base of the junction left unmatched. This CDR3 comprises 15 residues. Germline V gives CDR1 SGHTA, CDR2 FQGNSA. CDR3 coding DNA: TGTGCCAGCAGCTTGGACAGGGGGCACTCCTACGAGCAGTACTTC. It translates to CASSLDRGHSYEQYF.

The rearrangement links TRBV29-1 to TRBJ1-1; 8 positions agree with TRBD1. The ends lost 0 bases at V and 3 bases at J; junction bases unmatched: 3. This CDR3 contains 14 residues. The germline V gene has CDR1 SQVTM and CDR2 ANQGSEA. CDR3 coding DNA: TGCAGCGTTGAAGACAGGGGGCTTTACACTGAAGCTTTCTTT. Its protein is CSVEDRGLYTEAFF.

The V gene is TRBV9, the J gene TRBJ2-5, with TRBD2 identical over 8 bases. This CDR3 region has 14 residues. Germline V gene lookup returns CDR1 SGDLS and CDR2 YYNGEE. With 4 bases clipped from V and 4 bases from J, the junction kept 6 bases outside the gene matches. CDR3 coding DNA: TGTGCCAGCAGCCCAGCCGCGGGAGGAGAGACCCAGTACTTC. The encoded protein is CASSPAAGGETQYF.